The T cell receptor beta chain described here comes from a study of blood T cell repertoires in COVID-19. Study-wide background: There were acute and convalescent COVID-19 samples, and they came from the United States, Italy and Spain. Sources were T cells, B-cell-depleted T cells, or PBMCs; the material itself was cDNA or gDNA.

Germline CDR1 SEHNR, CDR2 FQNEAQ (reference sequence). The CDR3 is made up of 17 amino acids. V was clipped by 5 bases and J by 0 bases; unmatched bases: 8. In the authors' workflow: Using reference gene primer amplification, nucleated cell counts were estimated. Here immunoSEQ multiplex PCR was the method, and the copy in TCRdb shows in-frame clones only, minus some. The V and J calls and clone size are taken from that table; D and trimming were inferred from the DNA. The sample has fewer than 85,000 clones, 80% to 90% seen once. This clone was counted a few times. The receptor's source is a human donor in a cohort sampled during active COVID-19. The sample comprised peripheral blood. The V and J genes are TRBV7-9 and TRBJ2-2; TRBD1 matches 8 bases. The CDR3 DNA is TGTGCCAGCAGCCAGCGGACAGGGACGGCGAACACCGGGGAGCTGTTTTTT. It specifies CASSQRTGTANTGELFF.